Presented here are 8 T cell receptor beta chains from one specimen sequenced in a study of T-cell memory formation after mild COVID-19. MiXCR was run by TCRdb on the 5' RACE reads, yielding one entry per CDR3 protein. The sample holds over 12,000 distinct CDR3 sequences, around 21% seen once. Sequenced material: PBMCs or a T cell subset sorted from them (not recorded which). The source of these receptors is a young man who had mild COVID-19 (a few samples of this study predate the infection). Cell type and time point are not known.

The CDR3 here is CASSFGGGEQYV. In DNA, the CDR3 is TGTGCCAGCAGCTTCGGGGGAGGCGAGCAGTACGTC. The chain links TRBV5-6 to TRBJ2-7; weak D call: TRBD2 (6 bases). Trimming cost V 2 bases and J 6 bases, with 9 bases left between them. The CDR3 consists of 12 residues. The germline CDR1 and CDR2 sequences are SGHDT and YYEEEE.

At least ten counts were recorded for this clonotype. The V and J genes are TRBV2 and TRBJ1-2, with D unclear. Deletions cut 6 bases from V and 2 bases from J, with 16 bases between. Germline V CDR1 and CDR2: SNHLY, FYNNEI. The CDR3 contains 15 residues. The CDR3 coding sequence is TGTGCCAGCAGGGACCCTAGAATTACAAACTATGGCTACACCTTC. This encodes CASRDPRITNYGYTF. Together with reference TRBV2 and TRBJ1-2, the CDR3 gives the full variable domain: EPEVTQTPSHQVTQMGQEVILRCVPISNHLYFYWYRQILGQKVEFLVSFYNNEISEKSEIFDDQFSVERPDGSNFTLKIRSTKLEDSAMYFCASRDPRITNYGYTFGSGTRLTVV.

J is TRBJ2-7 and V is TRBV7-2; D call uncertain. V gave up 3 bases and J gave up 3 bases, with 9 bases separating them. Germline loops: CDR1 SGHTA, CDR2 FQGNSA. The CDR3 extends over 13 amino acids. CDR3 residues: CASSLSVYYEQYV. CDR3 DNA: TGTGCCAGCAGCTTGTCAGTTTACTACGAGCAGTACGTC.

This clonotype occurred many times. The chain couples TRBV3-1 to TRBJ2-7, with D perhaps assigned TRBD1 or TRBD2 (5 bases each). This CDR3 spans 13 amino acids. Germline CDR1 is LGHDT and CDR2 is YNNKEL (reference sequence). V shed 3 bases and J shed 1 base, with 7 bases lying between them. The CDR3 region is CASSHEGSYEQYF. The CDR3 DNA is TGTGCCAGCAGCCATGAGGGGTCCTACGAGCAGTACTTC.

This rearrangement joins TRBV11-1 to TRBJ2-5; 8 bases align to TRBD2. J was trimmed by 7 bases and V by 5 bases; bases with no gene match: 12. This CDR3 comprises 15 residues. CDR1 SGHAT and CDR2 FQDESV come from the germline V gene (reference sequence). In nucleotides, the CDR3 is TGTGCCAGCAGCCTTTCGGGGGGGGTCCTGGGGACCCAGTACTTC. Translated, it gives CASSLSGGVLGTQYF.

This clonotype has at least ten counts. V gene TRBV20-1 combines with J gene TRBJ2-7, with 7 positions matching TRBD1. The CDR3 sequence is 15 residues long. V dropped 3 bases and J dropped 3; count of bases not matched to a gene: 11. Germline CDR1 reads DFQATT; CDR2 reads SNEGSKA (reference sequence). The CDR3 region is CSARARGQLNYEQYV. DNA for the CDR3: TGCAGTGCTAGGGCTAGGGGGCAGCTGAACTACGAGCAGTACGTC.

The V and J genes are TRBV7-2 and TRBJ2-7, with 10 bases matching TRBD1. The V gene end was trimmed by 1 base and the J gene end by 5 bases; junction bases not matched to a gene: 5. The CDR3 length is 15 residues. Germline CDR1 reads SGHTA; CDR2 reads FQGNSA. CDR3 sequence (DNA): TGTGCCAGCAGCTTAGTGACAGGGGGCACCAACGAGCAGTACTTC. Protein sequence: CASSLVTGGTNEQYF.

The V call is TRBV29-1, the J call TRBJ2-7; 10 bases fit TRBD2. With V trimmed by 0 bases and J by 6 bases, 5 bases remained unmatched. The CDR3 is made up of 14 amino acids. CDR1 and CDR2 (germline): SQVTM, ANQGSEA. The CDR3 region has the DNA TGCAGCGTTGAAGATCCCAGCGGGGGGGTCGAGCAGTACTTC. Its protein is CSVEDPSGGVEQYF.